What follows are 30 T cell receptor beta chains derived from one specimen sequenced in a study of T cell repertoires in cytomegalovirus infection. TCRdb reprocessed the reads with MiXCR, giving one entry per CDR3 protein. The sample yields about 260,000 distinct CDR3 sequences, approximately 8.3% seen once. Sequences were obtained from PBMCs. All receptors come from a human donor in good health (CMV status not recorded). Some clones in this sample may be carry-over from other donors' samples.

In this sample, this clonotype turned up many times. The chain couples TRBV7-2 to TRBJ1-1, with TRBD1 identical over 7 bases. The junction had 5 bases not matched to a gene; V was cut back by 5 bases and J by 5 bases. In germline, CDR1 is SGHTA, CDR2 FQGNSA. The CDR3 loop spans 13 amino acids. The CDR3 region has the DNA TGTGCCAGCAGCGCTAGGACAGGTACTGAAGCTTTCTTT. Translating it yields CASSARTGTEAFF.

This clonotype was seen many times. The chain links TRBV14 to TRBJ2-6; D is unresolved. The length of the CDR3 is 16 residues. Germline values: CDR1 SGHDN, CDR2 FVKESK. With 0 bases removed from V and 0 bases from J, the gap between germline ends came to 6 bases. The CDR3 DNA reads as TGTGCCAGCAGCCAAGATGGCAACTCTGGGGCCAACGTCCTGACTTTC. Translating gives CASSQDGNSGANVLTF.

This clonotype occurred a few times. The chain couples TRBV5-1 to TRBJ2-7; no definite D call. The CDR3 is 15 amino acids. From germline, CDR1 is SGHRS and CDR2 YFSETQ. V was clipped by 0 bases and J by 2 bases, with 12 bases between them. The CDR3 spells CASSLVVGFPYEQYF. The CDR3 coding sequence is TGCGCCAGCAGCTTGGTGGTGGGCTTCCCCTACGAGCAGTACTTC. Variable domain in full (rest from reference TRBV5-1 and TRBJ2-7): KAGVTQTPRYLIKTRGQQVTLSCSPISGHRSVSWYQQTPGQGLQFLFEYFSETQRNKGNFPGRFSGRQFSNSRSEMNVSTLELGDSALYLCASSLVVGFPYEQYFGPGTRLTVT.

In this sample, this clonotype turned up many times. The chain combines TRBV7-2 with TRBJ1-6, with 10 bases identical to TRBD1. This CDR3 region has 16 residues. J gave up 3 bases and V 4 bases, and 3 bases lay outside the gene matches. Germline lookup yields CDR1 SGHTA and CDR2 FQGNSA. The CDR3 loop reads CASSSRTGGYNSPLHF. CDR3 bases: TGTGCCAGCAGCTCTAGGACAGGGGGCTATAATTCACCCCTCCACTTT.

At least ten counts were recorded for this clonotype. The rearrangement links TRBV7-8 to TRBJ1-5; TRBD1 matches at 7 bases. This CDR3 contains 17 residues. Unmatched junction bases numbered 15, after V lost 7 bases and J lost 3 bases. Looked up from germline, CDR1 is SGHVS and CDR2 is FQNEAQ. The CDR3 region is CASMFAVATGSNQPQHF. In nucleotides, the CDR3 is TGTGCCAGCATGTTCGCCGTTGCGACAGGGTCCAATCAGCCCCAGCATTTT.

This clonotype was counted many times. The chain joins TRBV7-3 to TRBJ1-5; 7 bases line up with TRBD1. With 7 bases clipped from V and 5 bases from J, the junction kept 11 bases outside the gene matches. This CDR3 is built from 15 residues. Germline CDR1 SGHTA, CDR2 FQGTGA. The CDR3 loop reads CASTTRQGGHQPQHF. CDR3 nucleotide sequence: TGTGCCAGCACCACAAGACAGGGAGGTCATCAGCCCCAGCATTTT. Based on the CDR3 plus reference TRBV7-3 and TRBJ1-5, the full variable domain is GAGVSQTPSNKVTEKGKYVELRCDPISGHTALYWYRQSLGQGPEFLIYFQGTGAADDSGLPNDRFFAVRPEGSVSTLKIQRTERGDSAVYLCASTTRQGGHQPQHFGDGTRLSIL.

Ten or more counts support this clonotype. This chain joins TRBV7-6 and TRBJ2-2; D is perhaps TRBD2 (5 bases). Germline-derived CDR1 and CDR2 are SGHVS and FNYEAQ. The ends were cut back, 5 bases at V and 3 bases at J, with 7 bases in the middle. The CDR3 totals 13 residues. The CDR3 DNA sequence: TGTGCCAGCAGCGTACTAGACACCGGGGAGCTGTTTTTT. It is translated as CASSVLDTGELFF.

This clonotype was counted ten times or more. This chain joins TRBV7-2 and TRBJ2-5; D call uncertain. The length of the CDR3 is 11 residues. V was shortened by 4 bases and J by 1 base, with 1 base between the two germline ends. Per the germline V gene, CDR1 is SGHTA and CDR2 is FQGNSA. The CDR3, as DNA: TGTGCCAGCAGCTCCCAAGAGACCCAGTACTTC. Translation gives CASSSQETQYF.

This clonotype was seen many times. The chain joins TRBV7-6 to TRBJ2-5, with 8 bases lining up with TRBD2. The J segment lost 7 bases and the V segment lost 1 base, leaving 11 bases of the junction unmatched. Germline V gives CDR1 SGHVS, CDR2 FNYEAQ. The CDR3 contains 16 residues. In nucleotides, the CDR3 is TGTGCCAGCAGCTTAGTCCCCTCGGGACTAGGGGGGACCCAGTACTTC. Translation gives CASSLVPSGLGGTQYF.

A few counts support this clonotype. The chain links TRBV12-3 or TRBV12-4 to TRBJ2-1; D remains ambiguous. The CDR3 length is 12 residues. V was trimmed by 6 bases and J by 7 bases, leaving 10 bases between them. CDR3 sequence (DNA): TGTGCCAGCAGCAGCCTACAGAATGAGCAGTTCTTC. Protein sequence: CASSSLQNEQFF.

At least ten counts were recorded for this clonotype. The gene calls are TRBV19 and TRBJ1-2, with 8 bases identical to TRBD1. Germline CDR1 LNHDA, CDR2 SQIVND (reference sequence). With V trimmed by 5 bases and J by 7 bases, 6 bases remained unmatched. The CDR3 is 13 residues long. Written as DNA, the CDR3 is TGTGCCAGTAGTCCAAGGACAGGGTCTGGCTACACCTTC. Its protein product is CASSPRTGSGYTF.

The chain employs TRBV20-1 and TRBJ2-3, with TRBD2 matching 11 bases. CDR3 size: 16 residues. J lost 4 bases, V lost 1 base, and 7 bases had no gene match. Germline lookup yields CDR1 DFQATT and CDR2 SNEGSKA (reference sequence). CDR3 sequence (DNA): TGCAGTGCTAGAGTTCTTAGCGGGAGGGCCCCAGATACGCAGTATTTT. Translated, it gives CSARVLSGRAPDTQYF.

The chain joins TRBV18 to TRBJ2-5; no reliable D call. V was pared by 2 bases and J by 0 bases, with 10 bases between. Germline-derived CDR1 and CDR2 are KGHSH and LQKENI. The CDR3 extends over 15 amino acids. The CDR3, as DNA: TGTGCCAGCTCACCAAACAGCTTGTACCAAGAGACCCAGTACTTC. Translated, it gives CASSPNSLYQETQYF.

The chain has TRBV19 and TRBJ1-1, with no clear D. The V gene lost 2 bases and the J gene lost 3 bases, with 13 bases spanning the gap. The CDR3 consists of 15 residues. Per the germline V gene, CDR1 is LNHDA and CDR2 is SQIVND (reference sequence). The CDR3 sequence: CASSITGPRDTEAFF. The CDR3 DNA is TGTGCCAGTAGTATAACCGGCCCTCGGGACACTGAAGCTTTCTTT.

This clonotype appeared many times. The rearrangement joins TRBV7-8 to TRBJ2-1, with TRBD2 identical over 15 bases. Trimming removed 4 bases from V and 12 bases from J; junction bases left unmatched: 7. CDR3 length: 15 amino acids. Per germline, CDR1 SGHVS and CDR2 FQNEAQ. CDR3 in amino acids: CASSSRTSGREVQFF. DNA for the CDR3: TGTGCCAGCAGCTCCCGGACTAGCGGGAGGGAGGTGCAGTTCTTC.

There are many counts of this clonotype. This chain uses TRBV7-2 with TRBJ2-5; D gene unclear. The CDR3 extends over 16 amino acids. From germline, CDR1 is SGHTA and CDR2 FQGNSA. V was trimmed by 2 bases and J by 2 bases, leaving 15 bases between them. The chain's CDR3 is CASSLTDPRKQETQYF. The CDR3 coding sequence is TGTGCCAGCAGCTTAACTGACCCACGGAAACAAGAGACCCAGTACTTC.

The CDR3 sequence: CASSLVRGSKGETQYF. In DNA form, the CDR3 reads TGTGCCAGCAGCTTAGTTAGGGGATCTAAGGGAGAGACCCAGTACTTC. The chain joins TRBV11-2 to TRBJ2-5; tentative D call: TRBD1 (5 bases). The CDR3 contains 16 residues. The germline V and J ends were trimmed by 1 base and 4 bases, with 16 bases remaining between them. CDR1 is SGHAT and CDR2 is FQNNGV in the germline V gene.

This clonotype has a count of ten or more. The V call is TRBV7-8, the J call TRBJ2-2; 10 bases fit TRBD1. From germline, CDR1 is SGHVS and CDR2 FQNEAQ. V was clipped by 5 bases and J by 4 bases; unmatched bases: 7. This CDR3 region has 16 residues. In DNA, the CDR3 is TGTGCCAGCAGCGCTGACAGGGGGCGCATCACCGGGGAGCTGTTTTTT. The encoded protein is CASSADRGRITGELFF.

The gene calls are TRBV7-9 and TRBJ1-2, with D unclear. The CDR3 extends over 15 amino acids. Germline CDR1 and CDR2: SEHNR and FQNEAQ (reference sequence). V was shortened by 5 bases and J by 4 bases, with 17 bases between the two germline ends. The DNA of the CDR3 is TGTGCCAGCAGCCCGGACTCCACGGCGGGCTATGGCTACACCTTC. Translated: CASSPDSTAGYGYTF. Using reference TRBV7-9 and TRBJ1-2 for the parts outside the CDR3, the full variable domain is DTGVSQNPRHKITKRGQNVTFRCDPISEHNRLYWYRQTLGQGPEFLTYFQNEAQLEKSRLLSDRFSAERPKGSFSTLEIQRTEQGDSAMYLCASSPDSTAGYGYTFGSGTRLTVV.

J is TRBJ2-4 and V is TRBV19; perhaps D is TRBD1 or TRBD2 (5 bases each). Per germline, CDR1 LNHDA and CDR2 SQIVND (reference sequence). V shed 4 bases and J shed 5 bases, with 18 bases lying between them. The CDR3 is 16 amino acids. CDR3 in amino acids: CASSTSTGPRENIQYF. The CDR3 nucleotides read TGTGCCAGTAGTACCTCTACGGGACCCCGGGAAAACATTCAGTACTTC.

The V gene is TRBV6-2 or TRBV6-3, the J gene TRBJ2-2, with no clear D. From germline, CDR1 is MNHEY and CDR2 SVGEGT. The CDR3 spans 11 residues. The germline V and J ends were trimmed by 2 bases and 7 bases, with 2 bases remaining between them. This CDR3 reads CASSYVGELFF. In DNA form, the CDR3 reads TGTGCCAGCAGTTACGTCGGGGAGCTGTTTTTT.

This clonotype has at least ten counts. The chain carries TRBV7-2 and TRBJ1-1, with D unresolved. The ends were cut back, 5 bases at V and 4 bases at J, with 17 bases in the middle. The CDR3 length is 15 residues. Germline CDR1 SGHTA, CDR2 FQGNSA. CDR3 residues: CASSPTYSGGTEAFF. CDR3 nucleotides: TGTGCCAGCAGCCCTACTTACTCAGGAGGCACTGAAGCTTTCTTT.

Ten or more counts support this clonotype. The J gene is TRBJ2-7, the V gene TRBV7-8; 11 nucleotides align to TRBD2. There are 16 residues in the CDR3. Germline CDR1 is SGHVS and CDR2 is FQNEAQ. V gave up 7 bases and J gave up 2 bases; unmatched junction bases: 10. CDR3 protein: CASNQKPGLAAYEQYF. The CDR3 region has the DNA TGTGCCAGCAACCAAAAACCGGGACTAGCGGCCTACGAGCAGTACTTC.

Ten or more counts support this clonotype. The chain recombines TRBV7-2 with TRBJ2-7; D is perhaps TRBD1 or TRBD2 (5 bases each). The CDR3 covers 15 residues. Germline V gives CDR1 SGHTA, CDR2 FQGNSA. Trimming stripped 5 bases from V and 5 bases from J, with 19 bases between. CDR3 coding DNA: TGTGCCAGCAGCCCCAGTGGATCAGGGACGAACGAGCAGTACTTC. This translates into CASSPSGSGTNEQYF.

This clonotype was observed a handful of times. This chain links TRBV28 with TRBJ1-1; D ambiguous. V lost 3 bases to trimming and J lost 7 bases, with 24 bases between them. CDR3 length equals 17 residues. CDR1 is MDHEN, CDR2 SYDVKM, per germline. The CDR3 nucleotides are TGTGCCAGCAGTTTCCTCCGGGAACCATTATTCGAGCGTGAAGCTTTCTTT. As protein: CASSFLREPLFEREAFF.

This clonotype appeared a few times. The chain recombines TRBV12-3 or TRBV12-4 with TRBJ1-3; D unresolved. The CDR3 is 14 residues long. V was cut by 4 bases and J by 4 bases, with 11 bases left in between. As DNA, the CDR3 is TGTGCCAGCAGTTCGGCGGGGTTGGGAAACACCATATATTTT. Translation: CASSSAGLGNTIYF.

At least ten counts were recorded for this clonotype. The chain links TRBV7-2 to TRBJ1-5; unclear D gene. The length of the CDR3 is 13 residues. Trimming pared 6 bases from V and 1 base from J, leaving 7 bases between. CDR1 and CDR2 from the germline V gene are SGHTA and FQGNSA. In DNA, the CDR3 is TGTGCCAGCAGTGGTTGGAGCAATCAGCCCCAGCATTTT. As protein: CASSGWSNQPQHF.

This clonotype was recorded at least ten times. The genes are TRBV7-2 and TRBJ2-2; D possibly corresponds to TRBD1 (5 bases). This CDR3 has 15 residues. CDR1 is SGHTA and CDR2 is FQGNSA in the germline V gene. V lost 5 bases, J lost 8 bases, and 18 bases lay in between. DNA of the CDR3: TGTGCCAGCAGCCCGGGCCGCAGGGTATCAGGGGAGCTGTTTTTT. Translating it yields CASSPGRRVSGELFF.

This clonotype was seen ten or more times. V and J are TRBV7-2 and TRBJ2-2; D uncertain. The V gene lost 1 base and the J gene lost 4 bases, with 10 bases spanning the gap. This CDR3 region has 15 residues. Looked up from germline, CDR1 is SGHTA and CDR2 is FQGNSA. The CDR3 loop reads CASSLERASTGELFF. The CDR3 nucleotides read TGTGCCAGCAGCTTAGAGCGCGCCAGCACCGGGGAGCTGTTTTTT.

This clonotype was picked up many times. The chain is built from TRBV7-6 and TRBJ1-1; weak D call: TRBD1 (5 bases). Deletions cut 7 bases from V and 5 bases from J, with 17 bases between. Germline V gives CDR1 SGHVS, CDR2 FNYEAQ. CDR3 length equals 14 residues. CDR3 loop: CASTDQGMVTEAFF. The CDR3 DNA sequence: TGTGCCAGCACCGACCAGGGTATGGTGACTGAAGCTTTCTTT.